These 3 T cell receptor beta chains share one sample of origin, sequenced in a study of cytomegalovirus exposure and HLA in healthy donors. PCR involved 60 Vbeta and 13 Jbeta primers. Only in-frame clones appear in the TCRdb table, and some are missing; sequencing was by immunoSEQ multiplex PCR. The sample records about 160,000 clones, about 80% being singletons. Specimen: PBMCs. The receptor source for this set is a man aged 30 to 45 in good health and CMV-seronegative.

This sequence joins TRBV30 and TRBJ1-2, with 7 bases matching TRBD1. The V segment lost 2 bases and the J segment 4 bases; nucleotides outside the gene matches: 16. The CDR3 spans 17 residues. Looked up from germline, CDR1 is GTSNPN and CDR2 is SVGIG (reference sequence). CDR3 residues: CAWSKPGTAPSGYGYTF. DNA of the CDR3: TGTGCCTGGAGTAAACCCGGGACAGCCCCGTCCGGCTATGGCTACACCTTC.

The chain joins TRBV7-9 to TRBJ2-1; TRBD1 matches 9 bases. CDR1 and CDR2 from the germline V gene are SEHNR and FQNEAQ (reference sequence). After removal of 4 bases from V and 6 bases from J, the junction contained 7 bases not matched to a gene. CDR3 length equals 15 residues. The CDR3: CASSSHRQGGNEQFF. CDR3 nucleotide sequence: TGTGCCAGCAGCTCACACCGACAGGGGGGCAATGAGCAGTTCTTC.

J is TRBJ2-7 and V is TRBV19, with a weak D call TRBD2 (5 bases). The V gene lost 5 bases and the J gene lost 4 bases, with 9 bases spanning the gap. There are 12 residues in the CDR3. The germline V gene has CDR1 LNHDA and CDR2 SQIVND (reference sequence). For the CDR3, the DNA is TGTGCCAGTAGTGCAGGAGGATACGAGCAGTACTTC. It specifies CASSAGGYEQYF.